What follows are 20 T cell receptor beta chains derived from one specimen sequenced in a study of blood T cells in healthy people across ages. The second PCR ran about 6 to 11 cycles with a sample-barcoded 5' primer and J-beta primers. From the 5' RACE reads, TCRdb called clonotypes with MiXCR, one entry per CDR3 protein. The top ten clones hold 30% to 35% of a sample with hundreds of thousands of distinct CDR3 sequences, 45% to 50% of them seen once. The sample taken for sequencing was blood. The receptors here all came from a woman aged 55 to 70 in good health.

This chain connects TRBV3-1 to TRBJ2-7, with 7 bases aligning to TRBD2. J was trimmed by 4 bases and V by 0 bases; bases with no gene match: 9. Germline V gives CDR1 LGHDT, CDR2 YNNKEL (reference sequence). CDR3 size: 16 residues. This CDR3 is CASSQDLWRGSYEQYF. The DNA for the CDR3 is TGTGCCAGCAGCCAAGATCTTTGGCGGGGGTCATACGAGCAGTACTTC.

This clonotype was detected a few times. The rearrangement uses TRBV25-1 and TRBJ2-1; TRBD1 matches 9 bases. Germline V gene lookup returns CDR1 MGHDK and CDR2 SYGVNS. V lost 5 bases and J lost 9; bases outside the gene matches: 17. This CDR3 has 17 residues. The CDR3 region has the DNA TGTGCCAGCAGTCTTATGGGACAGGGAGTTTATAGTAGTGAGCAGTTCTTC. Its translation: CASSLMGQGVYSSEQFF.

Points on this clonotype: Possible read error: a much larger clone is one base away. This sequence joins TRBV3-1 and TRBJ2-7, with D maybe TRBD2 (5 bases). Germline loops: CDR1 LGHDT, CDR2 YNNKEL (reference sequence). The CDR3 runs to 15 residues. For the CDR3, the DNA is TGTGCCGGCAGCCAAGGACTCCCGGGGTCCTACGAGCAGTACTTC. Translating it yields CAGSQGLPGSYEQYF.

The CDR3: CSATRADTQYF. The CDR3 DNA sequence: TGCAGTGCCACGAGGGCAGATACGCAGTATTTT. The chain links TRBV20-1 to TRBJ2-3, with a possible D match to TRBD2 (5 bases). Per the germline V gene, CDR1 is DFQATT and CDR2 is SNEGSKA (reference sequence). The CDR3 totals 11 residues. Trimming removed 6 bases from V and 4 bases from J, with 8 bases in between.

The chain has TRBV11-2 and TRBJ1-2, with 9 bases fitting TRBD1. The CDR3 is made up of 15 amino acids. V trimming: 3 bases; J trimming: 8 bases; junction bases outside the gene matches: 10. CDR1 is SGHAT and CDR2 is FQNNGV in the germline V gene. The CDR3 loop reads CASSLTGGNRAGYTF. The CDR3 coding sequence is TGTGCCAGCAGCTTGACAGGGGGTAACCGCGCCGGCTACACCTTC.

This clonotype was observed a few times. CDR3 nucleotides: TGCAGCGTTGAAAGCGGAACGGGAGACCAACCCGAGCAGTACTTC. It codes for CSVESGTGDQPEQYF. The chain is built from TRBV29-1 and TRBJ2-4; D is perhaps TRBD2 (6 bases). Near its end, the DNA agrees better with TRBJ2-7, so the J call may be wrong. The CDR3 totals 15 residues. Germline V lookup: CDR1 SQVTM, CDR2 ANQGSEA.

This clonotype was counted only a few times. The J gene is TRBJ2-5, the V gene TRBV29-1; D might be TRBD2 (5 bases). Trimming stripped 7 bases from V and 5 bases from J, with 26 bases between. The germline gives CDR1 SQVTM, CDR2 ANQGSEA. This CDR3 is built from 16 residues. The CDR3: CSGAYYLTNQRETQYF. The CDR3 bases are TGCAGCGGAGCTTACTACTTAACAAACCAGCGGGAGACCCAGTACTTC.

The rearrangement joins TRBV20-1 to TRBJ2-1, with TRBD2 matching over 7 bases. CDR1 DFQATT and CDR2 SNEGSKA come from the germline V gene (reference sequence). There are 14 residues in the CDR3. J lost 8 bases, V lost 1 base, and 8 bases had no gene match. CDR3 DNA: TGCAGTGCTAGAGTTGGCGGGAGTGGGCATGAGCAGTTCTTC. Amino acids: CSARVGGSGHEQFF.

V usage is TRBV14 and J usage is TRBJ1-6; D call uncertain. Germline values: CDR1 SGHDN, CDR2 FVKESK. Trimming took off 3 bases at V and 10 bases at J, with 10 bases between the two ends. This CDR3 has 13 residues. CDR3 nucleotides: TGTGCCAGCAGCCAGGGCCCGAACTCACCCCTCCACTTT. Translation gives CASSQGPNSPLHF.

The chain uses TRBV6-2 or TRBV6-3 and TRBJ2-7, with 7 bases fitting TRBD2. This CDR3 region has 11 residues. CDR1 is MNHEY, CDR2 SVGEGT, per germline. The J segment lost 9 bases and the V segment lost 4 bases, leaving 3 bases of the junction unmatched. The CDR3 DNA is TGTGCCAGCAGTTTGCGGGAGAGGCAGTACTTC. It codes for CASSLRERQYF.

This chain links TRBV20-1 with TRBJ2-1; D unclear. The DNA end is more similar to TRBJ2-7, so the J call may be wrong. This CDR3 region has 13 residues. The germline V gene encodes CDR1 DFQATT and CDR2 SNEGSKA (reference sequence). CDR3 in DNA: TGCAGTGCTAGCCGCTCTCGTTACAATGAGCAGTACTTC. It encodes CSASRSRYNEQYF.

This clonotype has more than one count but fewer than ten. J is TRBJ2-3 and V is TRBV2, with D uncertain. Germline CDR1 and CDR2: SNHLY and FYNNEI. The CDR3 extends over 14 amino acids. Deletions cut 3 bases from V and 0 bases from J, with 7 bases between. This chain's CDR3 is CASSDSISTDTQYF. The CDR3 DNA sequence: TGTGCCAGCAGTGACAGTATCAGCACAGATACGCAGTATTTT.

The chain couples TRBV5-1 to TRBJ2-5, with 8 bases matching TRBD1. V dropped 5 bases and J dropped 4; count of bases not matched to a gene: 4. The length of the CDR3 is 13 residues. Germline lookup yields CDR1 SGHRS and CDR2 YFSETQ. DNA of the CDR3: TGCGCCAGCAGTAATCAGGGGGCAGAGACCCAGTACTTC. Translation: CASSNQGAETQYF.

The chain recombines TRBV7-3 with TRBJ2-7; maybe TRBD2 (5 bases). Germline CDR1 is SGHTA and CDR2 is FQGTGA. CDR3 length: 15 amino acids. Trimming took 2 bases from V and 2 from J, leaving 13 bases between them. Here the CDR3 DNA reads TGTGCCAGCAGCTTACGTCCCGGGATCGCCTACGAGCAGTACTTC. This translates into CASSLRPGIAYEQYF.

The gene calls are TRBV6-6 and TRBJ2-7; 11 bases are shared with TRBD2. The germline CDR1 and CDR2 sequences are MNHNY and SVGAGI (reference sequence). This CDR3 has 15 residues. Trimming at V came to 2 bases and at J to 4 bases, leaving 4 bases not matched to a gene. CDR3 sequence: CASSYRPSGGYEQYF. CDR3 coding DNA: TGTGCCAGCAGTTACAGGCCTAGCGGGGGGTACGAGCAGTACTTC.

The chain is built from TRBV18 and TRBJ1-6; D might be TRBD1 (5 bases). The CDR3 consists of 16 residues. Germline loops: CDR1 KGHSH, CDR2 LQKENI. Trimming pared 5 bases from V and 7 bases from J, leaving 18 bases between. The CDR3: CASSTSWGKENSPLHF. In nucleotides, the CDR3 is TGTGCCAGCTCAACGAGCTGGGGGAAAGAAAATTCACCCCTCCACTTT.

This chain links TRBV28 with TRBJ2-1; 10 bases are a match to TRBD1. The junction had 7 bases not matched to a gene; V was cut back by 7 bases and J by 4 bases. This CDR3 is 15 amino acids long. The germline gives CDR1 MDHEN, CDR2 SYDVKM. This chain's CDR3 is CASTPGTGAYNEQFF. CDR3 DNA sequence: TGTGCCAGCACCCCCGGGACAGGGGCTTACAATGAGCAGTTCTTC.

This clonotype has a single count. The rearrangement uses TRBV9 and TRBJ1-6; 8 bases line up with TRBD1. This CDR3 contains 14 residues. Per germline, CDR1 SGDLS and CDR2 YYNGEE. V shed 4 bases, J shed 10 bases, and the junction held 7 bases outside the gene matches. The DNA for the CDR3 is TGTGCCAGCAGCAGGCAGGGGGCAGAGTCACCCCTCCACTTT. Translating gives CASSRQGAESPLHF.

The chain combines TRBV29-1 with TRBJ2-7, with 9 bases identical to TRBD1. Per germline, CDR1 SQVTM and CDR2 ANQGSEA. Unmatched junction bases numbered 17, after V lost 5 bases and J lost 9 bases. There are 15 residues in the CDR3. CDR3: CSVRDRDWAKNMQYF. The CDR3 coding sequence is TGCAGCGTTAGGGACAGGGATTGGGCCAAAAACATGCAGTACTTC.

V usage is TRBV30 and J usage is TRBJ2-2, with a tentative D call TRBD2 (5 bases). CDR1 is GTSNPN and CDR2 is SVGIG in the germline V gene (reference sequence). The CDR3 loop spans 12 amino acids. Trimming cost V 6 bases and J 7 bases, with 12 bases left between them. CDR3 sequence: CACRLINGELFF. The CDR3 region has the DNA TGTGCCTGCCGACTAATTAACGGGGAGCTGTTTTTT.